This T cell receptor (beta chain) was identified during a study of blood T cell repertoires in COVID-19. Overall study context: Samples of COVID-19 (acute and convalescent) were obtained from the United States, Italy and Spain.

Trimming shortened V by 10 bases and J by 2 bases, and 18 bases separated the two germline ends. The CDR3 covers 14 residues. CDR1 and CDR2 from the germline V gene are MDHEN and SYDVKM. In the study's own analysis: Researchers report that nucleated cell counts were estimated from reference gene primer amplification. Produced via immunoSEQ multiplex PCR; TCRdb's table is partial and in-frame only. That table supplies the V and J calls and clone size; D and trimming were determined from the DNA. The profile covers 54,000 or so clones, with roughly four fifths appearing a single time and about 2% taken by the ten largest.

The sequence was obtained from a woman aged 55-70 years with acute or convalescent COVID-19. The sequenced sample consisted of peripheral blood. The chain links TRBV28 to TRBJ2-7, with D perhaps TRBD1 (5 bases). The DNA of the CDR3 is TGTGCCACCAGACAGCCTATCGCGCCCTACGAGCAGTACTTC. Residues: CATRQPIAPYEQYF.